This T cell receptor beta chain was profiled in a study of breast tumors, draining lymph nodes, adjacent tissues. The CDR3 consists of 19 residues. Germline V gene data show CDR1 as SGHAT and CDR2 as FQNNGV. Trimming removed 3 bases at V and 2 bases at J, with 26 bases between. Study-wide results and limits: Tumors had less TCR diversity than lymph nodes, more than nontumor tissue. The lymph node origin of tumor T cells was framed as consistent with a hypothesis, not demonstrated. Findings are consistent with lymph node origin and intratumoral expansion of most tumor T cells. Tumor and nontumor repertoires were significantly more similar in luminal-like than in basal-like breast cancer.

This clonotype was picked up many times. What it recognizes is unknown. From the multiplex PCR reads, TCRdb called clonotypes with MiXCR, one entry per CDR3 protein. The profile covers about 22,000 distinct CDR3 sequences, with 41% appearing a single time and around a quarter taken by the ten largest. Sequenced sample: breast tumor tissue. The receptor was isolated from a female donor with breast cancer. Some clones in this sample may be carry-over from other donors' samples. The V and J genes are TRBV11-2 and TRBJ2-7; maybe TRBD1 (6 bases). The CDR3: CASSFIISRGRYLPYEQYF. The CDR3 DNA reads TGTGCCAGCAGCTTTATAATAAGCAGGGGACGCTACCTACCCTACGAGCAGTACTTC.